One and the same sample provided the 2 T cell receptor beta chains below, sequenced in a study of glioma-infiltrating T cells. Amplification of TCR alpha and beta CDR3 regions from RNA used iRepertoire nested multiplex PCR. TCRdb called the multiplex PCR reads again in MiXCR, with one record for every CDR3 protein. The table shows about 93,000 distinct CDR3 sequences, with around 40% occurring only once. Sequencing was performed on glioma tissue, nonneoplastic brain tissue, or PBMCs (not recorded which). Receptor source: a human donor with low-grade glioma or glioblastoma, undergoing nonglioma brain surgery, or in good health (not recorded which).

The sample holds many counts of this clonotype. This chain links TRBV12-3 or TRBV12-4 with TRBJ1-4, with D maybe TRBD1 (5 bases). This CDR3 comprises 17 residues. Between the trimmed V and J ends, which lost 5 bases and 4 bases, there was a span of 20 bases. This CDR3 is CASSPRDGAFFNEKLFF. CDR3 bases: TGTGCCAGCAGTCCGAGGGACGGAGCATTTTTTAATGAAAAACTGTTTTTT.

This clonotype was observed many times. The V gene is TRBV7-2, the J gene TRBJ2-1; D perhaps matches TRBD2 (5 bases). The CDR3 covers 13 residues. V was trimmed by 6 bases and J by 5 bases, leaving 11 bases between them. Per germline, CDR1 SGHTA and CDR2 FQGNSA. This chain's CDR3 is CASRFGENNEQFF. CDR3 sequence (DNA): TGTGCCAGCAGATTCGGGGAGAACAATGAGCAGTTCTTC.